This entry concerns a single T cell receptor beta chain. As yet, its antigen is unknown. 60 Vbeta and 13 Jbeta primers were used in PCR. Profiled with immunoSEQ multiplex PCR; TCRdb holds only in-frame clones, not every one. Found here are about 99,000 clones; the top ten clones hold roughly 3.5%. The data belong to a study of cytomegalovirus exposure and HLA in healthy donors. Germline V gene data show CDR1 as SQVTM and CDR2 as ANQGSEA. The CDR3 totals 14 residues. Unmatched junction bases numbered 9, after V lost 4 bases and J lost 9 bases. Study-wide points: Donors belonging to an Asian-associated ancestry cluster reportedly showed fewer N-insertions in productive TCRs than the 666-donor mean, according to what a later analysis found.

Sequenced sample: PBMCs. The V call is TRBV29-1, the J call TRBJ2-1; 10 bases are shared with TRBD2. The receptor was derived from a man aged 40-55 years in good health and CMV-seronegative. CDR3 region: CSVASGRASGEQFF. The CDR3 coding sequence is TGCAGCGTTGCGAGCGGGAGGGCCTCGGGTGAGCAGTTCTTC.